These 17 T cell receptor beta chains came from one sample sequenced in a study of shared clonotypes between healthy human individuals. Profiled with immunoSEQ multiplex PCR; TCRdb holds only in-frame clones, not every one. The sample has fewer than 350,000 clones; more than 75% are singletons. Sample: memory CD8+ T cells sorted from blood. Subset given: CD45RO+ cells pooled with CCR7-negative TemRA cells. The receptors come from a man between 18 and 29 years old in good health.

Ten or more counts support this clone. For the CDR3, the DNA is TGTGCCAGCAGTCACCCTCAGACAGGGAACAGGGGCTACACCTTC. This gives the protein CASSHPQTGNRGYTF. This chain uses TRBV6-6 with TRBJ1-2, with 7 bases fitting TRBD1. CDR3 length: 15 amino acids. After removal of 5 bases from V and 8 bases from J, the junction contained 14 bases not matched to a gene. CDR1 is MNHNY and CDR2 is SVGAGI in the germline V gene (reference sequence).

The chain combines TRBV2 with TRBJ2-7; D might be TRBD2 (5 bases). The V end lost 4 bases, the J end lost 2 bases, and 15 bases lay between the germline ends. The CDR3 is 15 residues long. Germline lookup yields CDR1 SNHLY and CDR2 FYNNEI. The CDR3: CASSASGFWTYEQYF. Written as DNA, the CDR3 is TGTGCCAGCAGTGCCTCGGGATTTTGGACCTACGAGCAGTACTTC.

The gene calls are TRBV7-9 and TRBJ1-3, with D maybe TRBD1 (6 bases). The V and J ends lost 5 bases and 0 bases respectively, with 11 bases between them. The CDR3 is 15 amino acids. Germline CDR1 is SEHNR and CDR2 is FQNEAQ (reference sequence). The CDR3 protein is CASSGRDNSGNTIYF. For the CDR3, the DNA is TGTGCCAGCAGCGGCCGGGACAACTCTGGAAACACCATATATTTT.

The chain joins TRBV27 to TRBJ2-7; D possibly corresponds to TRBD2 (5 bases). From germline, CDR1 is MNHEY and CDR2 SMNVEV (reference sequence). The CDR3 extends over 16 amino acids. Trimming removed 6 bases at V and 5 bases at J, with 23 bases between. The CDR3 sequence: CASRTGSRSIFNEQYF. The DNA for the CDR3 is TGTGCCAGCAGAACGGGGTCTAGAAGCATATTCAACGAGCAGTACTTC.

The V call is TRBV6-5, the J call TRBJ2-7, with D hard to call. The germline V gene has CDR1 MNHEY and CDR2 SVGAGI. This CDR3 region has 13 residues. V gave up 5 bases and J gave up 2 bases, with 10 bases separating them. The CDR3 loop reads CASSEESTYEQYF. The CDR3 nucleotides are TGTGCCAGCAGTGAGGAGTCAACCTACGAGCAGTACTTC.

The sample holds one count of this clone. The sample contains more than one DNA sequence encoding this CDR3. This chain links TRBV4-3 with TRBJ2-7; D uncertain. CDR1 is LGHNA, CDR2 YSLEER, per germline. The CDR3 has 14 amino acids. The germline V and J ends were trimmed by 0 bases and 0 bases, with 6 bases remaining between them. The chain's CDR3 is CASSQDRSSYEQYF. CDR3 bases: TGCGCCAGCAGCCAAGACAGGAGCTCCTACGAGCAGTACTTC.

This chain joins TRBV21-1 and TRBJ2-3. TRBV21-1 is assigned pseudogene status. The CDR3 is 15 residues long. DNA for the CDR3: TGTGCCAGCAGCAATGGGACGGTTAGCACAGATACGCAGTATTTT. This sequence encodes CASSNGTVSTDTQYF.

The chain joins TRBV7-9 to TRBJ2-2; no clear D. The V end lost 5 bases, the J end lost 2 bases, and 12 bases lay between the germline ends. This CDR3 comprises 15 residues. Germline loops: CDR1 SEHNR, CDR2 FQNEAQ (reference sequence). CDR3 DNA sequence: TGTGCCAGCAGCGTGACTGGAATCAACACCGGGGAGCTGTTTTTT. Residues: CASSVTGINTGELFF.

The chain has TRBV15 and TRBJ2-5; D ambiguous. Germline CDR1 reads LNHNV; CDR2 reads YYDKDF (reference sequence). The CDR3 is made up of 16 amino acids. V lost 0 bases, J lost 2 bases, and 13 bases lay in between. The CDR3 DNA reads as TGTGCCACCAGCAGAGATCAGGTCCGGTATCAAGAGACCCAGTACTTC. Its translation: CATSRDQVRYQETQYF. Supplemented by reference TRBV15 and TRBJ2-5, the full variable domain reads DAMVIQNPRYQVTQFGKPVTLSCSQTLNHNVMYWYQQKSSQAPKLLFHYYDKDFNNEADTPDNFQSRRPNTSFCFLDIRSPGLGDTAMYLCATSRDQVRYQETQYFGPGTRLLVL.

This chain joins TRBV4-1 and TRBJ2-7; D is possibly TRBD1 (5 bases). Trimming stripped 1 base from V and 3 bases from J, with 13 bases between. CDR3 length equals 15 residues. Germline lookup yields CDR1 MGHRA and CDR2 YSYEKL. CDR3 sequence reads: CASSQVLQGVYEQYF. DNA for the CDR3: TGCGCCAGCAGCCAAGTTCTGCAGGGTGTCTACGAGCAGTACTTC.

This chain uses TRBV2 with TRBJ2-7; D might be TRBD2 (6 bases). This CDR3 is built from 12 residues. The V and J ends lost 11 bases and 6 bases respectively, with 17 bases between them. Germline CDR1 SNHLY, CDR2 FYNNEI. CDR3: CAGGLLTAEQYF. The CDR3 DNA sequence: TGTGCCGGGGGACTGCTCACTGCCGAGCAGTACTTC. The full variable domain, completed using reference TRBV2 and TRBJ2-7, is EPEVTQTPSHQVTQMGQEVILRCVPISNHLYFYWYRQILGQKVEFLVSFYNNEISEKSEIFDDQFSVERPDGSNFTLKIRSTKLEDSAMYFCAGGLLTAEQYFGPGTRLTVT.

The chain uses TRBV5-1 and TRBJ1-1; weak D call: TRBD1 (6 bases). Germline V gene lookup returns CDR1 SGHRS and CDR2 YFSETQ. The CDR3 sequence is 16 residues long. Trimming removed 2 bases at V and 4 bases at J, with 18 bases between. CDR3 sequence reads: CASSFPFQGKTTEAFF. The CDR3 nucleotides are TGCGCCAGCAGCTTCCCGTTTCAGGGGAAGACCACTGAAGCTTTCTTT.

The chain links TRBV19 to TRBJ2-7; the D gene could be TRBD1 or TRBD2 (5 bases each). Trimming left V 5 bases short and J 3 bases short, with 11 bases between. Germline V lookup: CDR1 LNHDA, CDR2 SQIVND (reference sequence). The CDR3 loop spans 13 amino acids. Here the CDR3 reads CASSGGHNYEQYF. The CDR3 DNA is TGTGCCAGTAGTGGGGGTCATAACTACGAGCAGTACTTC.

The chain couples TRBV4-1 to TRBJ1-5; D call uncertain. V lost 3 bases, J lost 5 bases, and 8 bases lay in between. From germline, CDR1 is MGHRA and CDR2 YSYEKL. The CDR3 spans 13 residues. The CDR3 nucleotides read TGCGCCAGCAGCCAGGCCCTCCATCAGCCCCAGCATTTT. It codes for CASSQALHQPQHF.

This chain connects TRBV11-2 to TRBJ2-7; D is uncertain. The V and J ends lost 3 bases and 6 bases respectively, with 6 bases between them. The CDR3 has 11 amino acids. From germline, CDR1 is SGHAT and CDR2 FQNNGV. In nucleotides, the CDR3 is TGTGCCAGCAGCTTTAACAGCGAGCAGTACTTC. Translating it yields CASSFNSEQYF.

The rearrangement uses TRBV30 and TRBJ2-7; 8 bases match TRBD1. V was pared by 5 bases and J by 7 bases, with 10 bases of the junction left unmatched. Germline V CDR1 and CDR2: GTSNPN, SVGIG (reference sequence). This CDR3 comprises 13 residues. The CDR3 loop reads CAWHLDRAGEQYF. CDR3 bases: TGTGCCTGGCACCTGGACAGGGCGGGGGAGCAGTACTTC.

The chain carries TRBV28 and TRBJ1-5; TRBD1 might be the D (5 bases). Germline V gives CDR1 MDHEN, CDR2 SYDVKM. Trimming cost V 4 bases and J 3 bases, with 19 bases left between them. The CDR3 length is 17 residues. The DNA of the CDR3 is TGTGCCAGCAGTTCCGTATCCAGGGTTATTTTCAATCAGCCCCAGCATTTT. Protein: CASSSVSRVIFNQPQHF.